These 16 T cell receptor beta chains originate from one sample sequenced in a study of cytomegalovirus exposure and HLA in healthy donors. Vbeta (60) and Jbeta (13) primers were used in the PCR. Libraries were prepared by immunoSEQ multiplex PCR; TCRdb keeps only in-frame clonotypes and omits some of them. This table has 50,000 to 60,000 clones, roughly 80% appearing once. The source material was PBMCs. Receptors originate from a woman between 35 and 50 years old in good health and CMV-seropositive.

J is TRBJ2-7 and V is TRBV4-3; TRBD2 matches at 14 bases. Looked up from germline, CDR1 is LGHNA and CDR2 is YSLEER. The CDR3 contains 17 residues. V trimming: 1 base; J trimming: 6 bases; junction bases outside the gene matches: 8. Written as DNA, the CDR3 is TGCGCCAGCAGCCAAGGGGGACTAGCGGGAGCCCGCGCCGAGCAGTACTTC. Translated: CASSQGGLAGARAEQYF.

The chain joins TRBV6-1 to TRBJ1-1; TRBD1 might be the D (5 bases). Germline assignment: CDR1 MNHNS and CDR2 SASEGT. The CDR3 consists of 15 residues. Trimming cost V 8 bases and J 0 bases, with 16 bases left between them. CDR3 amino acids: CASADMVGMNTEAFF. The CDR3 DNA follows: TGTGCCAGCGCGGACATGGTGGGGATGAACACTGAAGCTTTCTTT.

The chain combines TRBV19 with TRBJ1-1, with D perhaps TRBD1 (5 bases). This CDR3 spans 14 amino acids. CDR1 is LNHDA and CDR2 is SQIVND in the germline V gene (reference sequence). V lost 4 bases and J 4 bases, leaving 13 bases between the germline ends. CDR3 DNA: TGTGCCAGTAGTAGAGGGACTGATATCACTGAAGCTTTCTTT. Its protein product is CASSRGTDITEAFF.

V gene TRBV2 combines with J gene TRBJ1-5; unclear D gene. Germline V gene sequence: CDR1 SNHLY, CDR2 FYNNEI. This CDR3 is 13 amino acids long. Trimming pared 1 base from V and 9 bases from J, leaving 10 bases between. DNA of the CDR3: TGTGCCAGCAGTGAAGATTTACTTAGGCCCCAGCATTTT. Translation gives CASSEDLLRPQHF.

This clone was recorded a few times. The chain links TRBV28 to TRBJ2-1; TRBD1 matches at 7 bases. The germline CDR1 and CDR2 sequences are MDHEN and SYDVKM. CDR3 size: 14 residues. J gave up 3 bases and V 6 bases, and 5 bases lay outside the gene matches. CDR3 sequence (DNA): TGTGCCAGCAGGCCGGGACAGCGCTACAATGAGCAGTTCTTC. This codes for CASRPGQRYNEQFF.

The chain recombines TRBV5-1 with TRBJ2-2; D gene ambiguous. CDR3 size: 14 residues. Germline V CDR1 and CDR2: SGHRS, YFSETQ. The V end lost 0 bases, the J end lost 2 bases, and 5 bases lay between the germline ends. The DNA of the CDR3 is TGCGCCAGCAGCTTGGACTTTAACACCGGGGAGCTGTTTTTT. It specifies CASSLDFNTGELFF.

DNA for the CDR3: TGCGCCAGCAGCCAACCCTCCGGGACAGGGGCGAATGAGCAGTTCTTC. The encoded protein is CASSQPSGTGANEQFF. This chain uses TRBV4-1 with TRBJ2-1; TRBD1 matches 10 bases. Germline V lookup: CDR1 MGHRA, CDR2 YSYEKL. The CDR3 has 16 residues. The junction had 8 bases not matched to a gene; V was cut back by 2 bases and J by 7 bases.

The gene calls are TRBV9 and TRBJ2-5; 7 bases agree with TRBD2. J was trimmed by 5 bases and V by 4 bases; bases with no gene match: 5. Germline V gene data show CDR1 as SGDLS and CDR2 as YYNGEE. CDR3 length: 13 residues. The CDR3 loop is CASSPGGGETQYF. As DNA, the CDR3 is TGTGCCAGCAGCCCGGGGGGTGGGGAGACCCAGTACTTC.

The J gene is TRBJ1-4, the V gene TRBV29-1, with 7 bases lining up with TRBD1. V was pared by 6 bases and J by 7 bases, with 5 bases of the junction left unmatched. Per the germline V gene, CDR1 is SQVTM and CDR2 is ANQGSEA. This CDR3 has 12 residues. This chain's CDR3 is CSVSTGSEKLFF. The CDR3 DNA follows: TGCAGCGTGTCGACAGGGAGTGAAAAACTGTTTTTT.

This rearrangement joins TRBV6-5 to TRBJ2-7, with 9 bases aligning to TRBD2. The V gene's germline CDR1 is MNHEY and CDR2 SVGAGI. V gave up 2 bases and J gave up 3 bases; unmatched junction bases: 5. The CDR3 contains 15 residues. The CDR3 DNA reads as TGTGCCAGCAGTTACGGTGCGGGGGGGCTCTACGAGCAGTACTTC. Translating gives CASSYGAGGLYEQYF.

This chain links TRBV15 with TRBJ2-2; D is ambiguous. The germline V gene encodes CDR1 LNHNV and CDR2 YYDKDF (reference sequence). The CDR3 is 14 amino acids. V dropped 1 base and J dropped 1 base, with 4 bases sitting between them. In DNA, the CDR3 is TGTGCCACCAGCAGAGGAGGGAACACCGGGGAGCTGTTTTTT. Its translation is CATSRGGNTGELFF.

This clone appeared a few times. The rearrangement links TRBV18 to TRBJ2-5; 8 bases match TRBD1. The germline gives CDR1 KGHSH, CDR2 LQKENI. V shed 2 bases and J 3 bases; nucleotides not matched to a gene: 5. The CDR3 extends over 15 amino acids. The CDR3 region is CASSPNRGSEETQYF. CDR3 DNA: TGTGCCAGCTCACCAAACAGGGGGTCGGAAGAGACCCAGTACTTC.

The chain combines TRBV11-1 with TRBJ1-5; no definite D call. The CDR3 length is 13 residues. CDR1 and CDR2 (germline): SGHAT, FQDESV (reference sequence). The germline V and J ends were trimmed by 0 bases and 6 bases, with 6 bases remaining between them. CDR3 DNA: TGTGCCAGCAGCTTAGCACTGTCTCAGCCCCAGCATTTT. Its translation is CASSLALSQPQHF.

The chain links TRBV11-1 to TRBJ2-7, with 7 bases fitting TRBD1. Germline V gene data show CDR1 as SGHAT and CDR2 as FQDESV (reference sequence). This CDR3 is built from 14 residues. V lost 5 bases and J lost 6; bases outside the gene matches: 10. The CDR3 protein is CASSPKGAGSEQYF. The CDR3 DNA follows: TGTGCCAGCAGCCCGAAGGGGGCAGGGAGCGAGCAGTACTTC.

Only one count was recorded for this clone. The chain links TRBV5-1 to TRBJ1-2, with D possibly being TRBD1 (6 bases). Trimming left V 2 bases short and J 0 bases short, with 14 bases between. CDR1 is SGHRS, CDR2 YFSETQ, per germline. The CDR3 has 16 residues. The CDR3 loop reads CASSLPPDRANYGYTF. CDR3 DNA: TGCGCCAGCAGCTTACCCCCGGACAGAGCTAACTATGGCTACACCTTC.

As for this clone: An end of the junction does not agree with germline; a read error may underlie this. Additional DNA sequences in this sample encode the identical CDR3. The chain carries TRBV10-2 and TRBJ1-1; 9 bases are shared with TRBD1. The CDR3 spans 14 residues. Germline V gene lookup returns CDR1 WSHSY and CDR2 SAAADI. This CDR3 is CASSTTGTGTEAFF. CDR3 nucleotides: TGCGCCAGCAGTACAACCGGGACAGGGACTGAAGCCTTCTTT.